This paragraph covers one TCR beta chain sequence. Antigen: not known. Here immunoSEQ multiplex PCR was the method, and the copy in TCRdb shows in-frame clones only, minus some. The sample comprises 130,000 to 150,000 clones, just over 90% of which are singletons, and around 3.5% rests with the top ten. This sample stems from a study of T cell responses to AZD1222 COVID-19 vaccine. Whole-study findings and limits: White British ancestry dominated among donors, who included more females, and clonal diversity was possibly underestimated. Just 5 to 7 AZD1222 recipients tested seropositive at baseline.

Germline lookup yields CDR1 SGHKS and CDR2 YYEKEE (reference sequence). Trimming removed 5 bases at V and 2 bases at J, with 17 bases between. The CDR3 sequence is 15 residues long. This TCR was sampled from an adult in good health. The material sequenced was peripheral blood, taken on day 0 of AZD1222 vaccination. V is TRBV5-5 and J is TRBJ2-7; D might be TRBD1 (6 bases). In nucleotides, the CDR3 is TGTGCCAGCAGACCCGGACAGTGGTCGGCCTACGAGCAGTACTTC. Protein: CASRPGQWSAYEQYF.